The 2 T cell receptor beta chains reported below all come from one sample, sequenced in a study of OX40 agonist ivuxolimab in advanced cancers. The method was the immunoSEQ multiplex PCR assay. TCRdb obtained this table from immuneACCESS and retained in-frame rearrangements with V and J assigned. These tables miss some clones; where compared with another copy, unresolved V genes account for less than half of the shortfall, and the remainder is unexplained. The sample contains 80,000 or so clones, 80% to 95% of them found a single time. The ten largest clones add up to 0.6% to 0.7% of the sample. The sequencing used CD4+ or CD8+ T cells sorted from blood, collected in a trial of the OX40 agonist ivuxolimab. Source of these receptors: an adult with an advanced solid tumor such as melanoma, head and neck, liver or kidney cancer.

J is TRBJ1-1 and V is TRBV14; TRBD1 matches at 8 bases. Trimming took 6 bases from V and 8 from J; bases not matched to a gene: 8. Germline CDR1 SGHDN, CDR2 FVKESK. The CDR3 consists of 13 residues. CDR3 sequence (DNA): TGTGCCAGCAGGGGGACAGGATACGGAGAAGCTTTCTTT. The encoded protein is CASRGTGYGEAFF.

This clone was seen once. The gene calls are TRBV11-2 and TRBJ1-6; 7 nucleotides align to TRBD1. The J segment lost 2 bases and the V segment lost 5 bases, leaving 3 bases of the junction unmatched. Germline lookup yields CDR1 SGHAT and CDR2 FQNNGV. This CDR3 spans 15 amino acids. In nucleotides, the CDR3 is TGTGCCAGCAGCGCCGGGACAGCCTATAATTCACCCCTCCACTTT. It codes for CASSAGTAYNSPLHF.